This note documents a single T cell receptor (beta chain) sequence. Its antigen is as yet unknown. Amplification yielded TCR beta CDR3 regions, with RNA transcripts as the source. In the first-round RT-PCR of the TCR CDR3, the HTBI primer set was used. TCRdb analysed the multiplex PCR reads with MiXCR anew, one entry per CDR3 protein. Of a few hundred thousand distinct CDR3 sequences in the sample, about half were seen once. In making diagnoses, clinical symptoms, serum thyroxine and TRAb, thyroid ultrasound and orbital computed tomography were all used. This sample is drawn from a study of T cells in Graves' hyperthyroidism and ophthalmopathy. Findings and limits, study-wide: Most thyroid clonotypes expanded above 0.001 appeared in blood too. Ophthalmopathy was distinguished from stable hyperthyroidism by 13 V-J signatures.

The V and J ends lost 3 bases and 5 bases, in that order; junction bases with no gene match: 11. The CDR3 length is 17 residues. The specimen sequenced was peripheral blood or thyroid tissue (not recorded which). The chain links TRBV7-1 to TRBJ1-4; TRBD1 matches 8 bases. TRBV7-1 is given ORF status, its function remaining uncertain. The origin of this receptor is a woman aged 18-30 years with Graves' hyperthyroidism. This CDR3 is CASSSGTGPNLNEKLFF. The DNA of the CDR3 is TGTGCCAGCAGCTCCGGGACAGGCCCAAATCTGAATGAAAAACTGTTTTTT.